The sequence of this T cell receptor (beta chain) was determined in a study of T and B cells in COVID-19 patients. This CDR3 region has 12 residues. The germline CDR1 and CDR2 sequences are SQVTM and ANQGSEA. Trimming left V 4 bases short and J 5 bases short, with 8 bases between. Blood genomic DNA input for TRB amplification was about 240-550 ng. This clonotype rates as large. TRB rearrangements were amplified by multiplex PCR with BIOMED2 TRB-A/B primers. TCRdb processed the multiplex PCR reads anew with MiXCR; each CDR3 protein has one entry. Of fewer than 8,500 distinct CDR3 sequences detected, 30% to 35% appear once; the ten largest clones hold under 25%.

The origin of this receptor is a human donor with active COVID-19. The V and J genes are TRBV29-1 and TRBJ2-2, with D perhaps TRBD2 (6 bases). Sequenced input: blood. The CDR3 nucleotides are TGCAGCGTTGCTCGGGGGACCGGGGAGCTGTTTTTT. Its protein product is CSVARGTGELFF.